This T cell receptor (beta chain) stems from a study of T-cell reconstitution after alpha-beta-depleted transplantation in children. This clonotype was seen a few times. The TCRbeta library was prepared with unique molecular identifiers. From the PCR reads, TCRdb called clonotypes with MiXCR, one entry per CDR3 protein. The sample yields over 550,000 distinct CDR3 sequences, under 12% seen once. This TCR came from a human donor who donated a stem cell graft to a child with acute myeloid leukemia. Sample: PBMCs from the stem cell graft donor, taken from the stem cell graft.

The DNA for the CDR3 is TGTGCCAGCTCACCCACAGCCTGGGGGAATACGCAGTATTTT. Translated, it gives CASSPTAWGNTQYF. V is TRBV18 and J is TRBJ2-3; D may correspond to TRBD1 or TRBD2 (5 bases each). This CDR3 region has 14 residues. Per germline, CDR1 KGHSH and CDR2 LQKENI. Trimming cost V 3 bases and J 7 bases, with 14 bases left between them.